Listed below are T cell receptor beta chains from one sample, sequenced in a study of blood T cells in healthy people across ages. Each CDR3 protein is one row after TCRdb ran MiXCR on the 5' RACE reads. The repertoire holds about 780,000 distinct CDR3 sequences, with 35% to 50% as singletons. The sample taken for sequencing was blood. All receptors derive from a man aged 80 or over in good health. The CDR3 runs from the conserved cysteine through the conserved F or W.

j_call v_call cdr3_aa
TRBJ2-1 TRBV6-6 CASRLGRQDHEQFF
TRBJ1-2 TRBV9 CASSVATGSYGYTF
- TRBV11-3 CASSLDPDNEQYF
TRBJ2-3 TRBV4-3 CASSTGVGSTDTQYF
TRBJ1-6 TRBV6-5 CASSTGQTWASPLHF
TRBJ2-6 TRBV2 CASSERKGGTGANVLTF
TRBJ2-5 TRBV27 CASSLDRASGGETQYF
TRBJ2-7 TRBV6-2/TRBV6-3 CASSNPRLAPRTYEQYF
TRBJ2-5 TRBV29-1 CSVEVGRQETQYF
TRBJ1-2 TRBV7-3 CASSPRTGHGYTF
TRBJ1-5 TRBV7-3 CASSLTFRGTGSNQPQHF
TRBJ2-3 TRBV7-3 CASSLLRPGTDTQYF
TRBJ2-3 TRBV20-1 CSASQAGVADTQYF
- TRBV25-1 CASSEWAGYEQYF
TRBJ2-5 TRBV6-6 CASSYAHLAVQETQYF
TRBJ2-5 TRBV11-2 CASSLASRETQYF
TRBJ2-3 TRBV28 CASSINIQNRGRSSTDTQYF
TRBJ1-6 TRBV9 CASSPEGTGSVDSPLHF
TRBJ2-1 TRBV5-1 CASSLLSREYNEQFF
TRBJ2-7 TRBV27 CASELPPYPAGRDYEQYF
TRBJ2-3 TRBV7-2 CASSQRTSGGKGTQYF
TRBJ2-1 TRBV4-3 CASSQEGRGYYNEQFF
TRBJ2-7 TRBV30 CAGAGLYEQYF
TRBJ2-3 TRBV7-8 CASTNDLYTQYF
TRBJ1-5 TRBV29-1 CSVVEKGGHQPQHF
TRBJ2-5 TRBV12-3/TRBV12-4 CASSPPGGWETQYF
TRBJ2-1 TRBV5-1 CASSSGAANEQFF
TRBJ2-3 TRBV4-1 CASSPGVDPSTDTQYF
TRBJ2-1 TRBV11-1 CASSQTGLRTSGSSDYNEQFF
TRBJ2-3 TRBV29-1 CSVEDRLAGAPSTQYF
TRBJ1-4 TRBV5-8 CASSIGQGATNEKLFF
TRBJ2-3 TRBV5-1 CASSSLAGATDTQYF
- TRBV7-2 CASSHSGRAGEQYF